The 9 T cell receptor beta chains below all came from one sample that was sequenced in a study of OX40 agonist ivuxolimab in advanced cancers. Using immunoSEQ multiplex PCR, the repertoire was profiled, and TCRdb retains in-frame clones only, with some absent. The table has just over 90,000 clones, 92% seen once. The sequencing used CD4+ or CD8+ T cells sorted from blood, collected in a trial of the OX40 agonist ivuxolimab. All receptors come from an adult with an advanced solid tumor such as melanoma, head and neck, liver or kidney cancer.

The chain's CDR3 is CASSEVGDTQKRGNQPQHF. For the CDR3, the DNA is TGTGCCAGCAGTGAAGTAGGGGACACCCAGAAAAGGGGCAATCAGCCCCAGCATTTT. The J gene is TRBJ1-5, the V gene TRBV6-1; D perhaps matches TRBD1 (6 bases). V lost 1 base to trimming and J lost 2 bases, with 21 bases between them. Germline CDR1 is MNHNS and CDR2 is SASEGT. The CDR3 covers 19 residues.

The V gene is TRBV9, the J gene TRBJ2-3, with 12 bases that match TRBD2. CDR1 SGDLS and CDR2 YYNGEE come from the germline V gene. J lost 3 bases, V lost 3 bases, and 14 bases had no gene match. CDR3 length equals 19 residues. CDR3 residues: CASSETTSGGPSRTDTQYF. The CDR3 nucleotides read TGTGCCAGCAGCGAGACTACTAGCGGGGGGCCCTCTCGGACAGATACGCAGTATTTT.

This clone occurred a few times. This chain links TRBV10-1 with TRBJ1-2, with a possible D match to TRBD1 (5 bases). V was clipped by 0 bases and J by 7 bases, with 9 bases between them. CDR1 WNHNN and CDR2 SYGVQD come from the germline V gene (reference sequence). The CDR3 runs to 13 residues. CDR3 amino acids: CASSESRGRGYTF. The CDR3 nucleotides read TGCGCCAGCAGTGAGTCTAGGGGCCGTGGCTACACCTTC.

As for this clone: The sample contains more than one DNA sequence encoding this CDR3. For the CDR3, the DNA is TGTGCCAGCAGCGAACCCCTCGCCACAGCTTACTACGAGCAGTACTTC. This gives the protein CASSEPLATAYYEQYF. The rearrangement links TRBV4-2 to TRBJ2-7; D is undetermined. The V end lost 5 bases, the J end lost 3 bases, and 20 bases lay between the germline ends. This CDR3 is built from 16 residues. In germline, CDR1 is LGHNA, CDR2 YNFKEQ.

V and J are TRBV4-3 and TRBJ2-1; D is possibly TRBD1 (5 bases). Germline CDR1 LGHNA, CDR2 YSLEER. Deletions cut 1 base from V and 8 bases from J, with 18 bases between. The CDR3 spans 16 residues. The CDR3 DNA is TGCGCCAGCAGCCAAGCATGGTCGACAGTTATCGATGAGCAGTTCTTC. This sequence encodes CASSQAWSTVIDEQFF.

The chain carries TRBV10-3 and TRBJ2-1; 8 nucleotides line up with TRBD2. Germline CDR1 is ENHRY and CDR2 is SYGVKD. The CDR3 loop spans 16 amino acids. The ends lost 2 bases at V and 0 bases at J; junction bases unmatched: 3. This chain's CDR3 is CAISEPGTSSYNEQFF. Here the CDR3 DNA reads TGTGCCATCAGTGAGCCCGGGACTAGCTCCTACAATGAGCAGTTCTTC.

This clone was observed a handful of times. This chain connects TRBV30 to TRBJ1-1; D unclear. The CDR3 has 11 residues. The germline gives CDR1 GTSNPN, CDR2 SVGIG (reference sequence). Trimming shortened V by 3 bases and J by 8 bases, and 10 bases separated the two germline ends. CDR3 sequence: CAWSIMDEAFF. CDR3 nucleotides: TGTGCCTGGAGCATCATGGACGAAGCTTTCTTT.

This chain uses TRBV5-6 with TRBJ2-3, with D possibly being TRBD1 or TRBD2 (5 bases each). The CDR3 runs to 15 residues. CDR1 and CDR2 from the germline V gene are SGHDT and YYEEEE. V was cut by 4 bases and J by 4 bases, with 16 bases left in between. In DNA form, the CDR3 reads TGTGCCAGCAGCCCATGGGGGTTCCGCCCAGATACGCAGTATTTT. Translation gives CASSPWGFRPDTQYF.

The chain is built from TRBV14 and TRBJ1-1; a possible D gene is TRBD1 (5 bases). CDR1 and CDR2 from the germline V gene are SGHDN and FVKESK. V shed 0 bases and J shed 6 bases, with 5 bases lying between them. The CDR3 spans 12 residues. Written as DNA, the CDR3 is TGTGCCAGCAGCCAAGAGGGGGCTGAAGCTTTCTTT. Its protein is CASSQEGAEAFF. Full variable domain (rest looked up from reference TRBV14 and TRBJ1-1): EAGVTQFPSHSVIEKGQTVTLRCDPISGHDNLYWYRRVMGKEIKFLLHFVKESKQDESGMPNNRFLAERTGGTYSTLKVQPAELEDSGVYFCASSQEGAEAFFGQGTRLTVV.